This TCR beta chain emerged from a study of T cell repertoires in cytomegalovirus infection. Regarding this clonotype: Its specificity is unknown.

TCRdb fed the reads into MiXCR, producing one record per CDR3 protein. The repertoire holds approximately 990,000 distinct CDR3 sequences, with around 30% as singletons. V lost 3 bases and J 8 bases, leaving 10 bases between the germline ends. The CDR3 consists of 12 residues. Germline V gene sequence: CDR1 ENHRY, CDR2 SYGVKD. The rearrangement joins TRBV10-3 to TRBJ1-1, with unresolved D. This clonotype was sampled from a human donor in good health (CMV status not recorded). Some clones in this sample may be carry-over from other donors' samples. This sample comprised cultured CD8+ T cells from PBMCs, obtained from culture after CMV antigen stimulation. The CDR3 nucleotides are TGTGCCATCAGTGACAGGACGCTAGAAGCTTTCTTT. Protein product: CAISDRTLEAFF.